This passage covers 25 T cell receptor beta chains from one sample sequenced in a study of early T cells in non-severe SARS-CoV-2 infection. TCRdb fed the 5' RACE reads into MiXCR, producing one record per CDR3 protein. The repertoire holds 70,000 to 85,000 distinct CDR3 sequences, with 12% as singletons. The sample comprised whole blood. Receptors originate from an adult who was a healthcare worker with PCR-confirmed SARS-CoV-2 infection or an uninfected control (not recorded which).

This clonotype was found a few times. The chain combines TRBV2 with TRBJ1-4; D is unclear. Trimming took 3 bases from V and 0 from J, leaving 5 bases between them. Per germline, CDR1 SNHLY and CDR2 FYNNEI. CDR3 length equals 14 residues. The CDR3 DNA reads as TGTGCCAGCAGTGACAGCTCAACTAATGAAAAACTGTTTTTT. Its protein product is CASSDSSTNEKLFF.

The chain combines TRBV9 with TRBJ2-1, with D perhaps matching TRBD1 (6 bases). The germline V gene has CDR1 SGDLS and CDR2 YYNGEE. With 2 bases removed from V and 2 bases from J, the gap between germline ends came to 8 bases. There are 14 residues in the CDR3. The CDR3 region has the DNA TGTGCCAGCAGCGTGGGGGCACCCTACAATGAGCAGTTCTTC. It yields the protein CASSVGAPYNEQFF.

This clonotype was detected a few times. CDR3 nucleotide sequence: TGTGCCAGCAGCCAAGCCGGGGTGCCCGAGCAGTACTTC. As protein: CASSQAGVPEQYF. The genes are TRBV3-1 and TRBJ2-7; perhaps TRBD2 as D (5 bases). The V and J ends lost 1 base and 6 bases respectively, with 10 bases between them. The CDR3 has 13 amino acids. Germline CDR1 reads LGHDT; CDR2 reads YNNKEL (reference sequence).

The sample holds a few counts of this clonotype. The chain couples TRBV6-5 to TRBJ2-4, with D tentatively TRBD1 or TRBD2 (5 bases each). CDR1 is MNHEY and CDR2 is SVGAGI in the germline V gene. The V and J ends lost 6 bases and 8 bases respectively, with 14 bases between them. The CDR3 covers 13 residues. CDR3 nucleotide sequence: TGTGCCAGCAGACGGGACCCCCGGGACATTCAGTACTTC. Its protein product is CASRRDPRDIQYF.

This clonotype was observed many times. The chain carries TRBV20-1 and TRBJ2-3; D uncertain. The CDR3 sequence is 15 residues long. CDR1 DFQATT and CDR2 SNEGSKA come from the germline V gene (reference sequence). V was trimmed by 0 bases and J by 2 bases, leaving 12 bases between them. As DNA, the CDR3 is TGCAGTGCTAGAGATCCCGGACGCCACACAGATACGCAGTATTTT. This translates into CSARDPGRHTDTQYF.

The CDR3, as DNA: TGCGCCAGCAGCTTGGCAGATGGCCATCAACGAGTGTTTTTT. Protein product: CASSLADGHQRVFF. V gene TRBV5-1 combines with J gene TRBJ2-2; D gene ambiguous. The CDR3 is 14 residues long. Trimming cost V 0 bases and J 15 bases, with 18 bases left between them. Germline V gives CDR1 SGHRS, CDR2 YFSETQ.

This clonotype has ten or more counts. The chain recombines TRBV11-2 with TRBJ2-5; 8 nucleotides match TRBD1. Germline values: CDR1 SGHAT, CDR2 FQNNGV. The V segment lost 4 bases and the J segment 1 base; nucleotides outside the gene matches: 11. The CDR3 consists of 17 residues. CDR3 coding DNA: TGTGCCAGCAGCTCCCGCGGTACAGGGGGTGTCCAAGAGACCCAGTACTTC. It translates to CASSSRGTGGVQETQYF. Complete variable domain (other parts from reference TRBV11-2 and TRBJ2-5): EAGVAQSPRYKIIEKRQSVAFWCNPISGHATLYWYQQILGQGPKLLIQFQNNGVVDDSQLPKDRFSAERLKGVDSTLKIQPAKLEDSAVYLCASSSRGTGGVQETQYFGPGTRLLVL.

Only a few counts were recorded for this clonotype. The CDR3 carries no conserved terminal phenylalanine or tryptophan, so it likely arises from a read error. Because the CDR3's place on the DNA is in doubt, the DNA is left out and the CDR3 is given as listed by TCRdb. This chain links TRBV9 with TRBJ1-1. CDR1 is SGDLS and CDR2 is YYNGEE in the germline V gene. The CDR3 spans 10 residues, counting both ends. The CDR3 here is CASSVFDRGS.

The CDR3 loop is CASSRQGNTGELFF. Here the CDR3 DNA reads TGTGCCAGCAGCCGACAGGGCAACACCGGGGAGCTGTTTTTT. V gene TRBV28 combines with J gene TRBJ2-2; the match to TRBD1 covers 7 bases. Germline trimming cut 6 bases from V and 2 bases from J; bases unmatched to any gene: 3. Germline V gene data show CDR1 as MDHEN and CDR2 as SYDVKM. The CDR3 sequence is 14 residues long.

This clonotype was seen many times. The rearrangement links TRBV11-2 to TRBJ2-7; 11 nucleotides match TRBD2. CDR3 length: 16 residues. Germline V CDR1 and CDR2: SGHAT, FQNNGV. V lost 5 bases and J lost 5; bases outside the gene matches: 11. The CDR3 DNA sequence: TGTGCCAGCAGCACACGATCTAGCGGGAGGATGGACGAGCAGTACTTC. This codes for CASSTRSSGRMDEQYF. The full variable domain, its missing parts supplied by reference TRBV11-2 and TRBJ2-7, is EAGVAQSPRYKIIEKRQSVAFWCNPISGHATLYWYQQILGQGPKLLIQFQNNGVVDDSQLPKDRFSAERLKGVDSTLKIQPAKLEDSAVYLCASSTRSSGRMDEQYFGPGTRLTVT.

This clonotype turned up a few times. J is TRBJ1-5 and V is TRBV7-9, with 7 bases that match TRBD1. The CDR3 has 14 amino acids. J lost 5 bases, V lost 1 base, and 2 bases had no gene match. Germline lookup yields CDR1 SEHNR and CDR2 FQNEAQ (reference sequence). Here the CDR3 reads CASSLGGQHQPQHF. The CDR3 DNA follows: TGTGCCAGCAGCTTAGGGGGACAGCATCAGCCCCAGCATTTT.

This clonotype came up a few times. This chain links TRBV28 with TRBJ2-7; D gene unclear. The ends were cut back, 5 bases at V and 7 bases at J, with 6 bases in the middle. The CDR3 sequence is 10 residues long. Germline lookup yields CDR1 MDHEN and CDR2 SYDVKM. This chain's CDR3 is CASSAGEQYF. The CDR3 nucleotides are TGTGCCAGCAGTGCCGGGGAGCAGTACTTC.

The chain carries TRBV11-2 and TRBJ2-5, with 7 bases matching TRBD2. The V and J ends lost 3 bases and 4 bases, in that order; junction bases with no gene match: 11. The CDR3 covers 16 residues. Germline V gene sequence: CDR1 SGHAT, CDR2 FQNNGV. CDR3 nucleotides: TGTGCCAGCAGCTTCTCCTCGGGACTATGGCCAGAGACCCAGTACTTC. This translates into CASSFSSGLWPETQYF.

This clonotype was picked up a small number of times. V usage is TRBV19 and J usage is TRBJ2-1; TRBD2 agrees at 7 bases. Germline V gives CDR1 LNHDA, CDR2 SQIVND (reference sequence). The CDR3 is 16 residues long. V dropped 8 bases and J dropped 8; count of bases not matched to a gene: 18. DNA of the CDR3: TGTGCCAGTCAGGGACGTGGAGGGAGGGCCGGCCATGAGCAGTTCTTC. Translation: CASQGRGGRAGHEQFF.

The rearrangement uses TRBV20-1 and TRBJ2-2, with a possible D match to TRBD2 (6 bases). The germline V gene encodes CDR1 DFQATT and CDR2 SNEGSKA (reference sequence). There are 15 residues in the CDR3. V dropped 0 bases and J dropped 5 bases, with 13 bases sitting between them. CDR3 coding DNA: TGCAGTGCTAGAGAGGCCACTAGCTTAACCGGGGAGCTGTTTTTT. Translated, it gives CSAREATSLTGELFF.

This clonotype was seen a handful of times. The chain has TRBV10-2 and TRBJ2-5, with 8 bases identical to TRBD1. Germline V gene lookup returns CDR1 WSHSY and CDR2 SAAADI. The CDR3 is made up of 17 amino acids. Germline trimming cut 0 bases from V and 5 bases from J; bases unmatched to any gene: 11. DNA for the CDR3: TGCGCCAGCAGTGAGTCCCCCCAGGCAGGGGGCAGGGAGACCCAGTACTTC. It is translated as CASSESPQAGGRETQYF.

The rearrangement links TRBV7-3 to TRBJ2-2; D possibly corresponds to TRBD1 (6 bases). CDR1 is SGHTA and CDR2 is FQGTGA in the germline V gene. This CDR3 has 14 amino acids. The ends were cut back, 6 bases at V and 6 bases at J, with 14 bases in the middle. The CDR3 coding sequence is TGTGCCAGCAGGAGGGTTGGGGGCCCCGGGGAGCTGTTTTTT. Amino acid sequence: CASRRVGGPGELFF.

At least ten counts were recorded for this clonotype. The chain couples TRBV20-1 to TRBJ2-1; 12 bases are a match to TRBD2. V was pared by 5 bases and J by 12 bases, with 8 bases of the junction left unmatched. The CDR3 has 13 residues. Germline V gene lookup returns CDR1 DFQATT and CDR2 SNEGSKA (reference sequence). The CDR3 region is CSAGVLAGGRQFF. The CDR3 DNA is TGCAGTGCTGGAGTTCTAGCGGGGGGGCGGCAGTTCTTC.

The rearrangement uses TRBV20-1 and TRBJ2-7, with 11 bases matching TRBD2. The CDR3 is 15 amino acids. Germline V gene sequence: CDR1 DFQATT, CDR2 SNEGSKA (reference sequence). Written as DNA, the CDR3 is TGCAGCGTCCCACTAGCGGGGGCCCCCTCCTACGAGCAGTACTTC. Protein product: CSVPLAGAPSYEQYF.

There are a few counts of this clonotype. The chain has TRBV5-6 and TRBJ2-7, with D uncertain. Germline values: CDR1 SGHDT, CDR2 YYEEEE. CDR3 length: 12 residues. Trimming removed 0 bases at V and 7 bases at J, with 8 bases between. CDR3 region: CASSLGAREQYF. Here the CDR3 DNA reads TGTGCCAGCAGCTTGGGGGCACGTGAGCAGTACTTC.

This clonotype was observed a handful of times. CDR3 region: CASSFLTGASSGANVLTF. Here the CDR3 DNA reads TGTGCCAGCAGTTTCCTGACAGGGGCAAGCTCTGGGGCCAACGTCCTGACTTTC. This sequence joins TRBV12-3 or TRBV12-4 and TRBJ2-6; TRBD1 matches 8 bases. The trim removed 3 bases at V and 0 bases at J, leaving 7 bases unmatched. The CDR3 spans 18 residues.

The J gene is TRBJ2-1, the V gene TRBV14; D is ambiguous. Per germline, CDR1 SGHDN and CDR2 FVKESK. The ends were cut back, 3 bases at V and 4 bases at J, with 10 bases in the middle. The CDR3 spans 14 residues. CDR3: CASSHVHEYNEQFF. The CDR3 nucleotides are TGTGCCAGCAGCCATGTACACGAATACAATGAGCAGTTCTTC.

This clonotype occurred many times. The chain has TRBV10-2 and TRBJ2-7; D unclear. The CDR3 has 15 amino acids. Germline V CDR1 and CDR2: WSHSY, SAAADI. Trimming cost V 7 bases and J 0 bases, with 16 bases left between them. The chain's CDR3 is CASTYSALSSYEQYF. In nucleotides, the CDR3 is TGCGCCAGCACTTATTCGGCCTTAAGCTCCTACGAGCAGTACTTC.

In its sample, this clonotype was seen many times. This sequence joins TRBV29-1 and TRBJ2-3, with TRBD2 matching over 11 bases. CDR1 is SQVTM and CDR2 is ANQGSEA in the germline V gene. After removal of 4 bases from V and 3 bases from J, the junction contained 3 bases not matched to a gene. The CDR3 is 14 residues long. In DNA, the CDR3 is TGCAGCGTTGTTTCTAGCGGGAGGACAGATACGCAGTATTTT. It specifies CSVVSSGRTDTQYF.

This clonotype was recorded many times. The chain couples TRBV10-3 to TRBJ1-6, with TRBD1 matching over 9 bases. With V trimmed by 3 bases and J by 7 bases, 1 base remained unmatched. CDR3 length equals 14 residues. Germline V gene lookup returns CDR1 ENHRY and CDR2 SYGVKD. CDR3 sequence (DNA): TGTGCCATCAGTGAAGACAGGGGGAATTCACCCCTCCACTTT. This translates into CAISEDRGNSPLHF.